This T cell receptor (beta chain) was observed in a study of CD8 T cells in ankylosing spondylitis. Study-wide points: A TCR beta motif of eight highly homologous variants appeared characteristic of ankylosing spondylitis blood.

TCRdb fed the 5' RACE reads into MiXCR, producing one record per CDR3 protein. The table lists 330,000 or so distinct CDR3 sequences, approximately 8% of them singletons. The CDR3 consists of 15 residues. Between the trimmed V and J ends, which lost 2 bases and 0 bases, there was a span of 10 bases. Germline CDR1 and CDR2: MNHEY and SVGAGI. This clonotype was counted at least ten times. Its antigen is undetermined. The chain is built from TRBV6-5 and TRBJ1-2; tentative D call: TRBD1 (6 bases). Sequenced: blood, either unsorted or a sorted T cell fraction (not recorded which). The TCR originated in a male donor with ankylosing spondylitis. DNA of the CDR3: TGTGCCAGCAGTTACGGGACAACCTCTAACTATGGCTACACCTTC. Residues: CASSYGTTSNYGYTF.